This is a list of T cell receptor beta chains from one sample in a study of CD8 T cells in ankylosing spondylitis. Each CDR3 protein gets one entry after TCRdb re-called the 5' RACE reads with MiXCR. The table lists about 500,000 distinct CDR3 sequences, 12% of them singletons. The sample was blood, either unsorted or a sorted T cell fraction (not recorded which). These receptors were taken from a male donor with ankylosing spondylitis. CDR3s include the opening cysteine and the closing phenylalanine or tryptophan. Fields, in order: clone size, J gene, V gene, D gene, CDR3 protein, CDR3 DNA. A D gene is named only where the DNA matches it firmly. Clone size is given for some rows only: seen once, a few or many times, or a class if the clone is expanded.

many | TRBJ2-7 | TRBV29-1 | . | CSVDTGKGPYEQYF | TGCAGCGTTGATACGGGGAAGGGACCCTACGAGCAGTACTTC
many | TRBJ2-1 | TRBV11-2 | TRBD1 | CASSSGQGAGNEQFF | TGTGCCAGCAGCTCCGGACAGGGGGCAGGTAATGAGCAGTTCTTC
. | TRBJ1-1 | TRBV5-1 | TRBD1 | CASTPYGTGGRSTEAFF | TGCGCCAGCACCCCATATGGGACAGGGGGTCGTAGCACTGAAGCTTTCTTT
once | TRBJ2-6 | TRBV7-8 | . | CASSLALSGANVLTF | TGTGCCAGCAGCTTAGCACTATCTGGGGCCAACGTCCTGACTTTC
. | TRBJ2-3 | TRBV5-1 | TRBD2 | CASSREEGTDTQYF | TGCGCCAGCAGCCGGGAGGAAGGCACAGATACGCAGTATTTT
few | TRBJ1-3 | TRBV28 | . | CTATSSGNTIYF | TGTACAGCCACGAGCTCTGGAAACACCATATATTTT
. | TRBJ2-5 | TRBV5-1 | TRBD2 | CASSLGLAGGRAKTQYF | TGCGCCAGCAGCTTGGGGCTAGCGGGAGGCCGCGCGAAGACCCAGTACTTC
many | TRBJ2-4 | TRBV29-1 | . | CSVVPTAPGNIQYF | TGCAGCGTTGTACCGACCGCCCCCGGGAACATTCAGTACTTC
few | TRBJ2-2 | TRBV7-9 | . | CASDKGGTGELFF | TGTGCCAGCGATAAAGGTGGCACCGGGGAGCTGTTTTTT
. | TRBJ1-5 | TRBV10-3 | . | CAISESGGGNQPQHF | TGTGCCATCAGTGAGTCGGGGGGAGGCAATCAGCCCCAGCATTTT
. | TRBJ2-1 | TRBV20-1 | TRBD2 | CSARGGTSGSSNEQFF | TGCAGTGCTAGAGGTGGGACTAGCGGGAGTTCAAATGAGCAGTTCTTC
many | TRBJ2-3 | TRBV7-6 | . | CASSVQRADTQYF | TGTGCCAGCAGCGTCCAGAGGGCAGATACGCAGTATTTT
many | TRBJ2-7 | TRBV10-3 | . | CAIRRDSYEQYF | TGTGCCATCAGGAGGGATTCCTACGAGCAGTACTTC
. | TRBJ1-6 | TRBV6-1 | TRBD1 | CASSEAVTGGGLINDSPLHF | TGTGCCAGCAGTGAAGCTGTTACAGGGGGCGGGCTTATAAACGATTCACCCCTCCACTTT
few | TRBJ2-3 | TRBV15 | TRBD2 | CATSRRVGGTTDTQYF | TGTGCCACCAGCAGGAGAGTGGGAGGGACCACAGATACGCAGTATTTT
. | TRBJ2-2 | TRBV20-1 | TRBD1 | CSASHPGQEYTGELFF | TGCAGTGCTAGTCACCCGGGACAGGAATACACCGGGGAGCTGTTTTTT
. | TRBJ2-3 | TRBV5-6 | TRBD1 | CASNPGQGFSDTQYF | TGTGCCAGCAATCCGGGACAGGGGTTTTCAGATACGCAGTATTTT
few | TRBJ2-2 | TRBV7-6 | . | CASSLAWRPYNTGELFF | TGTGCCAGCAGCTTAGCTTGGCGACCCTACAACACCGGGGAGCTGTTTTTT
. | TRBJ1-5 | TRBV20-1 | . | CSARFDSNLARNQPQHF | TGCAGTGCCAGATTCGACAGTAACCTAGCTCGGAATCAGCCCCAGCATTTT
. | TRBJ1-6 | TRBV5-1 | . | CASSLVAVLGDSPLHF | TGCGCCAGCAGCTTGGTGGCAGTACTAGGGGATTCACCCCTCCACTTT
many | TRBJ2-1 | TRBV2 | . | CASMSLRGSNEQFF | TGTGCCAGCATGAGCCTACGAGGGAGCAATGAGCAGTTCTTC
few | TRBJ1-1 | TRBV11-3 | . | CASSLEYSMNTEAFF | TGTGCCAGCAGCTTAGAGTACTCCATGAACACTGAAGCTTTCTTT
. | TRBJ2-5 | TRBV19 | TRBD2 | CASSTSAGGVGETQYF | TGTGCCAGTAGTACCTCCGCGGGAGGGGTGGGAGAGACCCAGTACTTC
few | TRBJ2-3 | TRBV7-8 | . | CASSSVVGKMADTQYF | TGTGCCAGCAGTTCTGTCGTCGGGAAGATGGCAGATACGCAGTATTTT
. | TRBJ2-7 | TRBV5-5 | . | CASSLRTAYEQYF | TGTGCCAGCAGCCTGAGGACAGCCTACGAGCAGTACTTC
many | TRBJ2-7 | TRBV12-3/TRBV12-4 | . | CASSGAGTIYEQYF | TGTGCCAGCAGCGGGGCAGGGACGATCTACGAGCAGTACTTC
many | TRBJ2-6 | TRBV12-3/TRBV12-4 | TRBD2 | CASSLASVLAGVRSGANVLTF | TGTGCCAGCAGTTTAGCGTCGGTTTTAGCGGGAGTACGCTCTGGGGCCAACGTCCTGACTTTC
. | TRBJ2-1 | TRBV3-1 | . | CASSPSVREQFF | TGTGCCAGCAGCCCCTCCGTCCGGGAGCAGTTCTTC
many | TRBJ2-3 | TRBV7-2 | TRBD2 | CASSFAGGLGDTQYF | TGTGCCAGCAGCTTTGCGGGAGGTCTCGGAGATACGCAGTATTTT
. | TRBJ2-2 | TRBV12-3/TRBV12-4 | . | CASSLRPRETGELFF | TGTGCCAGCAGTTTACGGCCCAGGGAAACCGGGGAGCTGTTTTTT
. | TRBJ1-1 | TRBV30 | . | CAWTKSGTEAFF | TGTGCCTGGACCAAAAGTGGAACTGAAGCTTTCTTT
few | TRBJ2-5 | TRBV11-2 | TRBD1 | CASSPRDRGHQETQYF | TGTGCCAGCAGCCCAAGGGACAGGGGGCACCAAGAGACCCAGTACTTC
many | TRBJ2-1 | TRBV7-9 | . | CASGTNSYNEQFF | TGTGCCAGCGGGACCAACTCCTACAATGAGCAGTTCTTC
. | TRBJ2-5 | TRBV19 | TRBD2 | CASSAGGGLYQETQYF | TGTGCCAGTAGCGCCGGGGGGGGACTGTACCAAGAGACCCAGTACTTC
. | TRBJ2-1 | TRBV27 | . | CASSWSLGGTQDNEQFF | TGTGCCAGCAGTTGGAGCCTAGGCGGGACACAGGACAATGAGCAGTTCTTC
. | TRBJ2-5 | TRBV29-1 | TRBD1 | CSVADRGREETQYF | TGCAGCGTTGCGGACAGGGGGCGCGAAGAGACCCAGTACTTC
. | TRBJ1-6 | TRBV20-1 | . | CSARGLGQGDSPLHF | TGCAGTGCTAGAGGCCTTGGGCAGGGAGACTCACCCCTCCACTTT
. | TRBJ2-5 | TRBV7-2 | TRBD2 | CASSPAGSIQETQYF | TGTGCCAGCAGCCCAGCGGGGTCGATCCAAGAGACCCAGTACTTC
. | TRBJ2-2 | TRBV3-1 | . | CASSHLVELFF | TGTGCCAGCAGCCATTTAGTGGAGCTGTTTTTT
. | TRBJ1-4 | TRBV12-3/TRBV12-4 | . | CASSAGSIVEKLFF | TGTGCCAGCAGCGCCGGGTCTATCGTAGAAAAACTGTTTTTT
. | TRBJ2-1 | TRBV15 | TRBD1 | CATSKGRDSYNEQFF | TGTGCCACCAGCAAAGGAAGGGACAGTTACAATGAGCAGTTCTTC
. | TRBJ2-3 | TRBV3-1 | TRBD2 | CASSQGLAFPDTQYF | TGTGCCAGCAGCCAGGGACTAGCGTTTCCAGATACGCAGTATTTT
many | TRBJ2-1 | TRBV19 | TRBD1 | CASTIMPPGGEQFF | TGTGCCAGTACTATCATGCCGCCAGGGGGTGAGCAGTTCTTC
. | TRBJ2-1 | TRBV12-3/TRBV12-4 | . | CASTSTSSYNEQFF | TGTGCCAGCACGTCAACGAGCTCCTACAATGAGCAGTTCTTC
many | TRBJ1-3 | TRBV5-1 | . | CASSSSATSSGNTIYF | TGCGCCAGCAGCTCCAGCGCAACCTCTTCTGGAAACACCATATATTTT
few | TRBJ1-2 | TRBV3-1 | . | CASSQEAAGVLRYGYTF | TGTGCCAGCAGCCAAGAGGCGGCAGGGGTCTTGCGGTATGGCTACACCTTC
few | TRBJ2-2 | TRBV2 | TRBD2 | CASSVSSGGLASRKPNTGELFF | TGTGCCAGCAGTGTGTCCAGCGGTGGACTAGCCTCTCGCAAACCGAACACCGGGGAGCTGTTTTTT
many | TRBJ2-5 | TRBV12-3/TRBV12-4 | . | CASSSPDRTEETQYF | TGTGCCAGCAGCTCACCCGACAGAACGGAAGAGACCCAGTACTTC
few | TRBJ1-3 | TRBV6-1 | . | CASEGRDSASGNTIYF | TGTGCCAGCGAAGGTCGAGACTCCGCCTCTGGAAACACCATATATTTT
few | TRBJ2-5 | TRBV20-1 | TRBD2 | CSAWSSGTIQETQYF | TGCAGTGCCTGGTCCTCCGGGACTATCCAAGAGACCCAGTACTTC